Listed below are T cell receptor beta chains from one sample, sequenced in a study of CD8 T cells in ankylosing spondylitis. TCRdb analysed the 5' RACE reads with MiXCR anew, one entry per CDR3 protein. The sample carries roughly 470,000 distinct CDR3 sequences, about 24% recorded once. The sample comprised blood, either unsorted or a sorted T cell fraction (not recorded which). These receptors all come from a male donor with ankylosing spondylitis. Both conserved end residues are part of each CDR3. A D gene is named only where the DNA matches it firmly. The size entry is marked missing in some rows and otherwise reads once, few, many or a size class.

CDR3aa: CASARDSYSNQPQHF
CDR3nt: TGTGCCAGTGCCCGGGACAGTTATAGCAATCAGCCCCAGCATTTT
j_gene: TRBJ1-5
d_gene: TRBD1
v_gene: TRBV19
abundance: .

CDR3aa: CASSSTREGYGYTF
CDR3nt: TGCGCCAGCAGCTCTACCAGGGAGGGCTATGGCTACACCTTC
j_gene: TRBJ1-2
d_gene: .
v_gene: TRBV5-1
abundance: .

CDR3aa: CASSLAPASAKAADTQYF
CDR3nt: TGTGCCAGCAGCTTAGCGCCTGCTAGCGCAAAGGCGGCAGATACGCAGTATTTT
j_gene: TRBJ2-3
d_gene: .
v_gene: TRBV11-1
abundance: .

CDR3aa: CASSQMLAGGYNEQFF
CDR3nt: TGTGCCAGCAGCCAGATGCTAGCGGGAGGGTACAATGAGCAGTTCTTC
j_gene: TRBJ2-1
d_gene: TRBD2
v_gene: TRBV3-1
abundance: .

CDR3aa: CASSRTGFPGNTIYF
CDR3nt: TGTGCCAGCAGCCGTACAGGGTTTCCCGGAAACACCATATATTTT
j_gene: TRBJ1-3
d_gene: .
v_gene: TRBV5-8
abundance: .

CDR3aa: CASSLGGRANTEAFF
CDR3nt: TGTGCCAGCAGCTTGGGCGGCAGGGCGAACACTGAAGCTTTCTTT
j_gene: TRBJ1-1
d_gene: .
v_gene: TRBV5-4
abundance: .

CDR3aa: CASSYRDRGFDEQFF
CDR3nt: TGTGCCAGCAGTTACAGGGACAGGGGGTTCGATGAGCAGTTCTTC
j_gene: TRBJ2-1
d_gene: TRBD1
v_gene: TRBV6-5
abundance: .

CDR3aa: CSALSGRADEQFF
CDR3nt: TGCAGTGCTCTTAGCGGGAGGGCCGATGAGCAGTTCTTC
j_gene: TRBJ2-1
d_gene: TRBD2
v_gene: TRBV20-1
abundance: .

CDR3aa: CASCRDRGSDEQFF
CDR3nt: TGTGCCAGCTGCCGGGACAGGGGCTCGGATGAGCAGTTCTTC
j_gene: TRBJ2-1
d_gene: TRBD1
v_gene: TRBV2
abundance: .

CDR3aa: CASSPHGDEQFF
CDR3nt: TGTGCCAGCAGCCCCCACGGGGATGAGCAGTTCTTC
j_gene: TRBJ2-1
d_gene: .
v_gene: TRBV3-1
abundance: few

CDR3aa: CASSQWATGGNEQFF
CDR3nt: TGTGCCAGTAGTCAGTGGGCCACCGGTGGCAATGAGCAGTTCTTC
j_gene: TRBJ2-1
d_gene: .
v_gene: TRBV19
abundance: few

CDR3aa: CASSFPNEADTQYF
CDR3nt: TGTGCCAGCAGCTTCCCAAATGAGGCAGATACGCAGTATTTT
j_gene: TRBJ2-3
d_gene: .
v_gene: TRBV5-6
abundance: many

CDR3aa: CASSASGGVRLPNNEQFF
CDR3nt: TGTGCCAGCAGCGCCTCGGGGGGTGTTCGCCTACCTAACAATGAGCAGTTCTTC
j_gene: TRBJ2-1
d_gene: TRBD2
v_gene: TRBV9
abundance: .

CDR3aa: CSAATSGNKNIQYF
CDR3nt: TGCAGTGCCGCGACTAGCGGGAACAAAAACATTCAGTACTTC
j_gene: TRBJ2-4
d_gene: TRBD2
v_gene: TRBV20-1
abundance: .

CDR3aa: CASSQAHGWSSGANVLTF
CDR3nt: TGTGCCAGCAGCCAAGCACACGGTTGGAGCTCTGGGGCCAACGTCCTGACTTTC
j_gene: TRBJ2-6
d_gene: .
v_gene: TRBV4-2
abundance: few

CDR3aa: CASMIRHTGGGTEAFF
CDR3nt: TGTGCCAGCATGATTCGCCACACGGGAGGGGGCACTGAAGCTTTCTTT
j_gene: TRBJ1-1
d_gene: .
v_gene: TRBV28
abundance: .

CDR3aa: CASSLNGRAIDEQFF
CDR3nt: TGTGCCAGCAGCTTAAACGGGAGGGCCATAGATGAGCAGTTCTTC
j_gene: TRBJ2-1
d_gene: TRBD2
v_gene: TRBV7-2
abundance: many

CDR3aa: CAISPDRGGTEAFF
CDR3nt: TGTGCCATCAGTCCTGACAGGGGAGGGACTGAAGCTTTCTTT
j_gene: TRBJ1-1
d_gene: TRBD1
v_gene: TRBV10-3
abundance: few

CDR3aa: CASSLLPRTDTQYF
CDR3nt: TGCGCCAGCAGCTTGCTTCCTCGCACAGATACGCAGTATTTT
j_gene: TRBJ2-3
d_gene: .
v_gene: TRBV5-1
abundance: .

CDR3aa: CAGGTGPQPQHF
CDR3nt: TGCGCGGGGGGAACGGGGCCTCAGCCCCAGCATTTT
j_gene: TRBJ1-5
d_gene: .
v_gene: TRBV29-1
abundance: few

CDR3aa: CSALGPGKSNEQFF
CDR3nt: TGCAGTGCCCTCGGCCCCGGGAAGAGCAATGAGCAGTTCTTC
j_gene: TRBJ2-1
d_gene: .
v_gene: TRBV20-1
abundance: .

CDR3aa: CASTLGGCGANVLTF
CDR3nt: TGTGCCAGCACCCTGGGTGGCTGTGGGGCCAACGTCCTGACTTTC
j_gene: TRBJ2-6
d_gene: .
v_gene: TRBV6-1
abundance: many

CDR3aa: CASSRRGASSYNEQFF
CDR3nt: TGTGCCAGTAGTAGGCGGGGGGCGAGCTCCTACAATGAGCAGTTCTTC
j_gene: TRBJ2-1
d_gene: TRBD2
v_gene: TRBV19
abundance: .

CDR3aa: CSARDSSGVYNEQFF
CDR3nt: TGCAGTGCTAGAGATTCTAGCGGAGTCTACAATGAGCAGTTCTTC
j_gene: TRBJ2-1
d_gene: TRBD2
v_gene: TRBV20-1
abundance: .

CDR3aa: CASSLTDKNTNGYTF
CDR3nt: TGTGCCAGCAGCCTAACGGACAAAAACACTAATGGCTACACCTTC
j_gene: TRBJ1-2
d_gene: .
v_gene: TRBV11-2
abundance: .

CDR3aa: CASNRLQNTEAFF
CDR3nt: TGTGCCAGCAATAGATTACAGAACACTGAAGCTTTCTTT
j_gene: TRBJ1-1
d_gene: .
v_gene: TRBV6-1
abundance: .

CDR3aa: CASSQISSGNTYEQYF
CDR3nt: TGTGCCAGCAGCCAAATCTCTAGCGGAAATACCTACGAGCAGTACTTC
j_gene: TRBJ2-7
d_gene: TRBD2
v_gene: TRBV6-2/TRBV6-3
abundance: .

CDR3aa: CASRVGSVNTEAFF
CDR3nt: TGTGCCAGCAGAGTAGGGTCGGTGAACACTGAAGCTTTCTTT
j_gene: TRBJ1-1
d_gene: .
v_gene: TRBV12-3/TRBV12-4
abundance: few

CDR3aa: CASSFSTGGRTDTQYF
CDR3nt: TGTGCCAGCAGCTTCTCAACAGGGGGACGGACAGATACGCAGTATTTT
j_gene: TRBJ2-3
d_gene: TRBD1
v_gene: TRBV5-4
abundance: .

CDR3aa: CASSLSMDSTRETQYF
CDR3nt: TGCGCCAGCAGCTTGAGTATGGACTCGACCAGAGAGACCCAGTACTTC
j_gene: TRBJ2-5
d_gene: .
v_gene: TRBV5-1
abundance: many

CDR3aa: CASSLDHRDKIF
CDR3nt: TGTGCCAGCAGCTTAGACCACAGGGATAAGATCTTC
j_gene: TRBJ2-1
d_gene: .
v_gene: TRBV7-9
abundance: few

CDR3aa: CASSKAQPYGYTF
CDR3nt: TGTGCCAGCAGCAAGGCCCAGCCCTATGGCTACACCTTC
j_gene: TRBJ1-2
d_gene: .
v_gene: TRBV9
abundance: .

CDR3aa: CASSFGLSSGNTIYF
CDR3nt: TGTGCCAGCAGTTTTGGGCTTAGCTCTGGAAACACCATATATTTT
j_gene: TRBJ1-3
d_gene: .
v_gene: TRBV28
abundance: .

CDR3aa: CSAQESSGSPDTQYF
CDR3nt: TGCAGTGCCCAGGAGTCTAGCGGGAGCCCAGATACGCAGTATTTT
j_gene: TRBJ2-3
d_gene: TRBD2
v_gene: TRBV20-1
abundance: few

CDR3aa: CSASRGLAGGGTQYF
CDR3nt: TGCAGTGCTAGCCGCGGACTAGCGGGAGGGGGGACCCAGTACTTC
j_gene: TRBJ2-5
d_gene: TRBD2
v_gene: TRBV20-1
abundance: many

CDR3aa: CSASAGWDTEAFF
CDR3nt: TGCAGTGCTAGTGCAGGGTGGGACACTGAAGCTTTCTTT
j_gene: TRBJ1-1
d_gene: .
v_gene: TRBV20-1
abundance: .

CDR3aa: CATSDLDSQDNEQFF
CDR3nt: TGTGCCACCAGTGATTTGGACTCCCAGGACAATGAGCAGTTCTTC
j_gene: TRBJ2-1
d_gene: .
v_gene: TRBV24-1
abundance: .

CDR3aa: CASSQKNTEAFF
CDR3nt: TGTGCCAGCAGCCAAAAGAACACTGAAGCTTTCTTT
j_gene: TRBJ1-1
d_gene: .
v_gene: TRBV3-1
abundance: .

CDR3aa: CASSLRGRDEKLFF
CDR3nt: TGTGCCAGCAGCTTAAGGGGTCGGGATGAAAAACTGTTTTTT
j_gene: TRBJ1-4
d_gene: .
v_gene: TRBV27
abundance: few

CDR3aa: CASSLSENTGELFF
CDR3nt: TGCGCCAGCAGCTTGAGCGAGAACACCGGGGAGCTGTTTTTT
j_gene: TRBJ2-2
d_gene: .
v_gene: TRBV5-1
abundance: .

CDR3aa: CASSLDPGIGEKLFF
CDR3nt: TGTGCCAGCAGCTTGGATCCGGGAATTGGTGAAAAACTGTTTTTT
j_gene: TRBJ1-4
d_gene: .
v_gene: TRBV5-6
abundance: .

CDR3aa: CSAWTGITEAFF
CDR3nt: TGCAGCGCCTGGACAGGAATCACTGAAGCTTTCTTT
j_gene: TRBJ1-1
d_gene: TRBD1
v_gene: TRBV29-1
abundance: .

CDR3aa: CASSFRGSYGYTF
CDR3nt: TGTGCCAGCAGCTTTCGGGGATCCTATGGCTACACCTTC
j_gene: TRBJ1-2
d_gene: .
v_gene: TRBV5-5
abundance: few

CDR3aa: CSAKWRDWETQYF
CDR3nt: TGCAGTGCAAAGTGGCGGGACTGGGAGACCCAGTACTTC
j_gene: TRBJ2-5
d_gene: .
v_gene: TRBV20-1
abundance: few

CDR3aa: CASRFSVSAHGYTF
CDR3nt: TGCGCCAGCAGGTTCTCCGTCTCCGCCCATGGCTACACCTTC
j_gene: TRBJ1-2
d_gene: .
v_gene: TRBV5-1
abundance: .

CDR3aa: CASSSSGGLDYGYTF
CDR3nt: TGCGCCAGCAGCTCCTCAGGGGGCCTGGACTATGGCTACACCTTC
j_gene: TRBJ1-2
d_gene: TRBD1
v_gene: TRBV5-1
abundance: few